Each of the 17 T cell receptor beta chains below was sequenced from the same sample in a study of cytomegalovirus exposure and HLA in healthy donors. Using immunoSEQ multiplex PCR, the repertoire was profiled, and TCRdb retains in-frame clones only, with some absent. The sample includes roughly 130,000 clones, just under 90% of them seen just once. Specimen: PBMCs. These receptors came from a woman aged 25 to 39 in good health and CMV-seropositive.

CDR3 DNA sequence: TGTGCCACCAGCAGAGAGGACGGTCGGGGGGAGCAGTTCTTC. Translating it yields CATSREDGRGEQFF. V gene TRBV15 combines with J gene TRBJ2-1; D possibly corresponds to TRBD2 (6 bases). The CDR3 contains 14 residues. Trimming left V 0 bases short and J 10 bases short, with 13 bases between. CDR1 and CDR2 from the germline V gene are LNHNV and YYDKDF (reference sequence).

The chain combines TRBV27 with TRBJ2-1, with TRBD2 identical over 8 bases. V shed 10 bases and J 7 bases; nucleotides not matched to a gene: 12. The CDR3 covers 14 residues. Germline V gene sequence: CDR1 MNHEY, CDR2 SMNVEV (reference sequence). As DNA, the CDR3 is TGTGCCACCTCGGGGGGCGGGAGGTTAAATGAGCAGTTCTTC. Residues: CATSGGGRLNEQFF.

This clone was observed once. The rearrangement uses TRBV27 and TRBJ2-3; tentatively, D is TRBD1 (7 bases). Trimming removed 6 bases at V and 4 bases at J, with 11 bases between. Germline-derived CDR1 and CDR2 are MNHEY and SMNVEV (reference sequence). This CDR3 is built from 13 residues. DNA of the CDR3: TGTGCCAGCAGGTCAGGGGGGTCAGATACGCAGTATTTT. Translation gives CASRSGGSDTQYF.

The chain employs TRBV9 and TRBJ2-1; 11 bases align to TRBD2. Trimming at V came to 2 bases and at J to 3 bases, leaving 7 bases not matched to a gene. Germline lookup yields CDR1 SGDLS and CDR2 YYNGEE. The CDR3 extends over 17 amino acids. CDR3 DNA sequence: TGTGCCAGCAGCGTTATACCCGGGACTAGCGGCTACAATGAGCAGTTCTTC. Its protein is CASSVIPGTSGYNEQFF.

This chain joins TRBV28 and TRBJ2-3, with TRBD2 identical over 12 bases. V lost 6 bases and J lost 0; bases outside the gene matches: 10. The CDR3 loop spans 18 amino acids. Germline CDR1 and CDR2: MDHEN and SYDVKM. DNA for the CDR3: TGTGCCAGCAGCTCGAGGACTAGCGGGGTTACTAGCACAGATACGCAGTATTTT. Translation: CASSSRTSGVTSTDTQYF.

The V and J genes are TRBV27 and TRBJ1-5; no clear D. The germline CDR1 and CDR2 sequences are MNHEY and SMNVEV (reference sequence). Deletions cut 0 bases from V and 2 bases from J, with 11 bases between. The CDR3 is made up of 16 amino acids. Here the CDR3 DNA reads TGTGCCAGCAGTTTATCGTATTCCTACGGCAATCAGCCCCAGCATTTT. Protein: CASSLSYSYGNQPQHF.

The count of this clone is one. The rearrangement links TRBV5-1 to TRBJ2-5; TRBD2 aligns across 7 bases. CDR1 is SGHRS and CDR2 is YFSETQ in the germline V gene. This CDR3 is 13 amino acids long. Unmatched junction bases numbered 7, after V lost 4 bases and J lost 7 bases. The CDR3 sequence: CASSLAAPSTQYF. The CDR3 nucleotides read TGCGCCAGCAGCCTAGCGGCCCCTTCGACCCAGTACTTC.

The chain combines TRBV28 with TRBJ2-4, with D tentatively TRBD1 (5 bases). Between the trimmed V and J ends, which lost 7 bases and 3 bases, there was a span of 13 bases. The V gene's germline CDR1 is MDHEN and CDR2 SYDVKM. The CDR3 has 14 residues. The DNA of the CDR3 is TGTGCCAGCACCTGGGGCAGGGTCAAAAACATTCAGTACTTC. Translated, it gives CASTWGRVKNIQYF.

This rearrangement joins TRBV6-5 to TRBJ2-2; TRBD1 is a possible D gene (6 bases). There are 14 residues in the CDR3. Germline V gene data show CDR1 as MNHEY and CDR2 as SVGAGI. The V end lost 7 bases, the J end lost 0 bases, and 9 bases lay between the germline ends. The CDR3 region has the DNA TGTGCCAGCATTGGGGGCGCGAACACCGGGGAGCTGTTTTTT. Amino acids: CASIGGANTGELFF.

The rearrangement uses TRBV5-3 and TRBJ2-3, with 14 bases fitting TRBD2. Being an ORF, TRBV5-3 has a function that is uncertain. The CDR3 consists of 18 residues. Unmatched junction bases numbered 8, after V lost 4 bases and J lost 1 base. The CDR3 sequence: CARSLRLAGGPGTDTQYF. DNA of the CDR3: TGTGCCAGAAGCCTTCGACTAGCGGGGGGGCCGGGCACAGATACGCAGTATTTT.

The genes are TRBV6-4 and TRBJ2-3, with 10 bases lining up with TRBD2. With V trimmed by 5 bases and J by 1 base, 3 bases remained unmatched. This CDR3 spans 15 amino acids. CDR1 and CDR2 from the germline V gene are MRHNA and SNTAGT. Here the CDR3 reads CASSRSGGGTDTQYF. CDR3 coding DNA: TGTGCCAGCAGTAGAAGCGGGGGGGGCACAGATACGCAGTATTTT.

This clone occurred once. The CDR3 loop reads CASSQSGIADTEAFF. The CDR3 bases are TGTGCCAGCAGCCAATCAGGGATTGCAGACACTGAAGCTTTCTTT. This chain uses TRBV11-2 with TRBJ1-1; possible D gene TRBD1, 5 bases. Trimming removed 5 bases from V and 3 bases from J, with 16 bases in between. Germline CDR1 is SGHAT and CDR2 is FQNNGV. This CDR3 is built from 15 residues.

The CDR3 DNA reads TGTGCCAGTAGTCCGAGACTAGCGGGGGACACAGATACGCAGTATTTT. Its protein product is CASSPRLAGDTDTQYF. The rearrangement joins TRBV19 to TRBJ2-3; 12 nucleotides line up with TRBD2. V lost 5 bases, J lost 2 bases, and 5 bases stayed unmatched. The CDR3 has 16 amino acids. Germline CDR1 LNHDA, CDR2 SQIVND (reference sequence).

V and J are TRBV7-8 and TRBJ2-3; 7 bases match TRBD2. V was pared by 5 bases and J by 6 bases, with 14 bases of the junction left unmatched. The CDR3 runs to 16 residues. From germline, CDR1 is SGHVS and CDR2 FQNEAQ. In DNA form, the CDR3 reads TGTGCCAGCAGCCGGAGCGGGGCTTACCTAGCCGATACGCAGTATTTT. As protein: CASSRSGAYLADTQYF.

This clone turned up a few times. The CDR3 coding sequence is TGTGCCAGCAGCACCTACAGGGGAGAGGCTTTCTTT. Translating it yields CASSTYRGEAFF. The V gene is TRBV13, the J gene TRBJ1-1; TRBD1 matches 7 bases. Germline values: CDR1 PRHDT, CDR2 FYEKMQ (reference sequence). The CDR3 consists of 12 residues. Trimming cost V 5 bases and J 11 bases; bases outside gene matches: 8.

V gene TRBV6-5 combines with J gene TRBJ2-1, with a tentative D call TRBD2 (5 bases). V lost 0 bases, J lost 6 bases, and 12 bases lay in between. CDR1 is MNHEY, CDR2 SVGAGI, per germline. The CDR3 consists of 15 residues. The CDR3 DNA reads TGTGCCAGCAGTTACTCGGACTGGACCTTCAATGAGCAGTTCTTC. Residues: CASSYSDWTFNEQFF.

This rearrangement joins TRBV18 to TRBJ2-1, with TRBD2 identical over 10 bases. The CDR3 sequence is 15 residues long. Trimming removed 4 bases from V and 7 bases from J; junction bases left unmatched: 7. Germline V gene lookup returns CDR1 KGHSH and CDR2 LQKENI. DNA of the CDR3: TGTGCCAGCTCACTAATTAGAGCGGGAGGGAATGAGCAGTTCTTC. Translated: CASSLIRAGGNEQFF.